Following are 13 T cell receptor beta chains from one sample sequenced in a study of cytomegalovirus exposure and HLA in healthy donors. The PCR was carried out with 60 Vbeta primers and 13 Jbeta primers. The assay was immunoSEQ multiplex PCR, and TCRdb's table has in-frame clones only and misses some. Of 95,000 to 100,000 clones listed, under 85% are singletons. Source material: PBMCs. The receptor set was obtained from a female donor in good health and CMV-seropositive.

This clone was seen only once. V is TRBV5-1 and J is TRBJ1-1; TRBD1 might be the D (6 bases). CDR1 is SGHRS and CDR2 is YFSETQ in the germline V gene. V lost 4 bases to trimming and J lost 6 bases, with 16 bases between them. CDR3 length equals 14 residues. The CDR3 loop reads CASSPREQGAEAFF. In DNA form, the CDR3 reads TGCGCCAGCAGCCCCCGGGAACAGGGTGCTGAAGCTTTCTTT.

This chain connects TRBV6-4 to TRBJ2-7, with 11 bases fitting TRBD2. V shed 6 bases, J shed 5 bases, and the junction held 9 bases outside the gene matches. CDR1 is MRHNA and CDR2 is SNTAGT in the germline V gene. This CDR3 comprises 15 residues. The CDR3 DNA reads as TGTGCCAGCAGCGCCTCCGCGACTAGCGGGAACGAGCAGTACTTC. Its translation is CASSASATSGNEQYF.

The genes are TRBV6-5 and TRBJ2-5, with a tentative D call TRBD2 (6 bases). Germline CDR1 reads MNHEY; CDR2 reads SVGAGI. The CDR3 runs to 16 residues. With 2 bases removed from V and 1 base from J, the gap between germline ends came to 14 bases. The DNA of the CDR3 is TGTGCCAGCAGTTACCTGGGGAGGTTCTCCCAAGAGACCCAGTACTTC. This codes for CASSYLGRFSQETQYF.

This sequence joins TRBV11-1 and TRBJ1-1, with D tentatively TRBD1 (5 bases). CDR1 and CDR2 from the germline V gene are SGHAT and FQDESV (reference sequence). V was cut by 5 bases and J by 1 base, with 11 bases left in between. The CDR3 runs 14 residues. The CDR3 nucleotides read TGTGCCAGCAGCCGGGGGACGGCGAACACTGAAGCTTTCTTT. Translated: CASSRGTANTEAFF.

This sequence joins TRBV4-1 and TRBJ2-3; 7 bases map to TRBD1. Germline CDR1 reads MGHRA; CDR2 reads YSYEKL. V was pared by 4 bases and J by 0 bases, with 7 bases of the junction left unmatched. The CDR3 contains 16 residues. This CDR3 reads CASSPRTGESTDTQYF. The CDR3 bases are TGCGCCAGCAGCCCCCGGACAGGAGAGAGCACAGATACGCAGTATTTT.

The gene calls are TRBV19 and TRBJ2-5; 7 nucleotides match TRBD1. CDR1 is LNHDA, CDR2 SQIVND, per germline (reference sequence). CDR3 size: 16 residues. V was clipped by 6 bases and J by 0 bases; unmatched bases: 10. CDR3 in amino acids: CASSRNTGANQETQYF. The CDR3 DNA reads as TGTGCCAGTAGCCGTAATACAGGGGCGAACCAAGAGACCCAGTACTTC.

The V call is TRBV13, the J call TRBJ1-2, with D tentatively TRBD1 (5 bases). With 4 bases removed from V and 5 bases from J, the gap between germline ends came to 17 bases. The CDR3 is 15 residues long. Germline V gene lookup returns CDR1 PRHDT and CDR2 FYEKMQ (reference sequence). The CDR3 protein is CASSSRRAGDYGYTF. In DNA, the CDR3 is TGTGCCAGCAGCTCACGCCGAGCGGGGGATTATGGCTACACCTTC.

The V gene is TRBV19, the J gene TRBJ2-1; TRBD2 aligns across 7 bases. Germline CDR1 and CDR2: LNHDA and SQIVND (reference sequence). The CDR3 is made up of 18 amino acids. Trimming cost V 3 bases and J 0 bases; bases outside gene matches: 11. Here the CDR3 DNA reads TGTGCCAGTAGTATGCGGGGTAGCGGGTTGAGCTCCTACAATGAGCAGTTCTTC. As protein: CASSMRGSGLSSYNEQFF.

The chain carries TRBV11-2 and TRBJ1-1; 9 nucleotides align to TRBD1. Trimming cost V 5 bases and J 10 bases; bases outside gene matches: 11. Germline values: CDR1 SGHAT, CDR2 FQNNGV. CDR3 length: 14 residues. The CDR3 DNA reads TGTGCCAGCAGCCCATTGGACAGGGGTGGAACAGCTTTCTTT. Its translation: CASSPLDRGGTAFF.

The J gene is TRBJ1-5, the V gene TRBV2, with TRBD1 matching 7 bases. CDR1 is SNHLY and CDR2 is FYNNEI in the germline V gene. V lost 8 bases, J lost 2 bases, and 6 bases stayed unmatched. CDR3 length equals 14 residues. The CDR3 is CASSTTGGNQPQHF. In DNA, the CDR3 is TGTGCCAGCTCAACCACAGGGGGCAATCAGCCCCAGCATTTT.

The chain carries TRBV2 and TRBJ1-5; maybe TRBD1 (5 bases). The CDR3 spans 15 residues. Germline V gives CDR1 SNHLY, CDR2 FYNNEI. Trimming removed 5 bases at V and 3 bases at J, with 14 bases between. In DNA form, the CDR3 reads TGTGCCAGCAGTAAGACAGTTGCCGTCAATCAGCCCCAGCATTTT. Amino acid sequence: CASSKTVAVNQPQHF. Supplemented by reference TRBV2 and TRBJ1-5, the full variable domain reads EPEVTQTPSHQVTQMGQEVILRCVPISNHLYFYWYRQILGQKVEFLVSFYNNEISEKSEIFDDQFSVERPDGSNFTLKIRSTKLEDSAMYFCASSKTVAVNQPQHFGDGTRLSIL.

The rearrangement uses TRBV11-2 and TRBJ2-7, with a possible D match to TRBD2 (6 bases). The V end was cut by 2 bases, the J end by 3 bases, with 11 bases between. The CDR3 covers 14 residues. Per the germline V gene, CDR1 is SGHAT and CDR2 is FQNNGV. CDR3 region: CASSLSVTSYEQYF. The CDR3 region has the DNA TGTGCCAGCAGCTTATCCGTGACTAGCTACGAGCAGTACTTC.

The chain has TRBV27 and TRBJ1-6; 9 bases line up with TRBD1. The V segment lost 1 base and the J segment 7 bases; nucleotides outside the gene matches: 2. The CDR3 spans 15 residues. Per germline, CDR1 MNHEY and CDR2 SMNVEV (reference sequence). This chain's CDR3 is CASSLLGTGNSPLHF. The CDR3 coding sequence is TGTGCCAGCAGTTTATTGGGGACAGGGAATTCACCCCTCCACTTT.